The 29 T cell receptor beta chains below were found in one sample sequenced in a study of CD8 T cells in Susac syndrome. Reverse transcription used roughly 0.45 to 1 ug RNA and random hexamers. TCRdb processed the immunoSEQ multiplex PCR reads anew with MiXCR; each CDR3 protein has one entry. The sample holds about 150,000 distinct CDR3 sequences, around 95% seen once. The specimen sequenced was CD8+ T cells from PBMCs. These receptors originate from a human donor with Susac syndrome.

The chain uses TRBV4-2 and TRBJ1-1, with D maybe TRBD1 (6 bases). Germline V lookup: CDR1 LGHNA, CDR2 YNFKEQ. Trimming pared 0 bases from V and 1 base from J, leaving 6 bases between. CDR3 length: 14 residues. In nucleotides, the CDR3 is TGTGCCAGCAGCCAAGACAGGGGGAACACTGAAGCTTTCTTT. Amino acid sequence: CASSQDRGNTEAFF.

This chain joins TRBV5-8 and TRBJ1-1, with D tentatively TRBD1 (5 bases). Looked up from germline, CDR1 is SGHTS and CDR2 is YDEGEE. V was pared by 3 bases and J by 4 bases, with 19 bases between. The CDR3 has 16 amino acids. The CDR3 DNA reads TGTGCCAGCAGCTCCCTGGTCGGGGCCTTTAGCACTGAAGCTTTCTTT. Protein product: CASSSLVGAFSTEAFF.

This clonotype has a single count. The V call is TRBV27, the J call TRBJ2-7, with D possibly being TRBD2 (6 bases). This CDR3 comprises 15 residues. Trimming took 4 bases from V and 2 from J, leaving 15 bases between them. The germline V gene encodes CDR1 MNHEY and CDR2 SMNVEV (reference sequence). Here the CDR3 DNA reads TGTGCCAGCAGTTCCTCCCCGCCGGGGGCCTACGAGCAGTACTTC. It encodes CASSSSPPGAYEQYF.

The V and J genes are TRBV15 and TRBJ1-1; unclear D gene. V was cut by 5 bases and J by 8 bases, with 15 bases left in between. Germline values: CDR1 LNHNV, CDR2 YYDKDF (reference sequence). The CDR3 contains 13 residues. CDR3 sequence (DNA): TGTGCCACCAGCGAAGTACTAACAGACGAAGCTTTCTTT. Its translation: CATSEVLTDEAFF.

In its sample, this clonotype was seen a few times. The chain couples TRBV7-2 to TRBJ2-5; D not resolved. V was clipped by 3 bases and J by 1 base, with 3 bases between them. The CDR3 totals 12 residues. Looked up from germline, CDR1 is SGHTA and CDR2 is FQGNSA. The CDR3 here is CASSFTQETQYF. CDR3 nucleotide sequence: TGTGCCAGCAGCTTTACCCAAGAGACCCAGTACTTC.

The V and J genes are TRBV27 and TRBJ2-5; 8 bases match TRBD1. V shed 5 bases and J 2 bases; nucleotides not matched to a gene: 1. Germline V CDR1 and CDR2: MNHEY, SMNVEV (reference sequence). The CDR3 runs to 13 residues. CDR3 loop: CASSGQGQETQYF. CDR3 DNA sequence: TGTGCCAGCAGTGGACAGGGTCAAGAGACCCAGTACTTC.

This CDR3 is CASSPTGDGADTQYF. The CDR3 nucleotides read TGTGCCAGCAGCCCGACAGGGGATGGCGCAGATACGCAGTATTTT. The chain has TRBV7-6 and TRBJ2-3, with TRBD1 identical over 8 bases. The CDR3 is 15 residues long. V was pared by 5 bases and J by 4 bases, with 8 bases of the junction left unmatched. Germline CDR1 reads SGHVS; CDR2 reads FNYEAQ. The full variable domain, with the rest looked up from reference TRBV7-6 and TRBJ2-3, is GAGVSQSPRYKVTKRGQDVALRCDPISGHVSLYWYRQALGQGPEFLTYFNYEAQQDKSGLPNDRFSAERPEGSISTLTIQRTEQRDSAMYRCASSPTGDGADTQYFGPGTRLTVL.

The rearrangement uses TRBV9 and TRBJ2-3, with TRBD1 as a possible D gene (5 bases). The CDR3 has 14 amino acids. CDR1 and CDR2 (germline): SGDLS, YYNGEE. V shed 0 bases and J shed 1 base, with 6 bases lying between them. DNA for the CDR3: TGTGCCAGCAGCGTAGTACAGGGCACAGATACGCAGTATTTT. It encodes CASSVVQGTDTQYF.

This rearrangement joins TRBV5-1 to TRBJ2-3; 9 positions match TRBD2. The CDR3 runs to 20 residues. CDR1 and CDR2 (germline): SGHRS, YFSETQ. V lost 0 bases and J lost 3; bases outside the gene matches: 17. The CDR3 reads CASSLDLAGLAGFGTDTQYF. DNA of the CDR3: TGCGCCAGCAGCTTGGATCTCGCGGGACTAGCCGGCTTTGGGACAGATACGCAGTATTTT.

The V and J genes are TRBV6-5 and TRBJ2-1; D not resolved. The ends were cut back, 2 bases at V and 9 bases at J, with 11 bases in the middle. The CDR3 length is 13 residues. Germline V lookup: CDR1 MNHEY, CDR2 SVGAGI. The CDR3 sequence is CASSYRDHPEQFF. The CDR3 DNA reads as TGTGCCAGCAGTTACAGAGATCATCCTGAGCAGTTCTTC.

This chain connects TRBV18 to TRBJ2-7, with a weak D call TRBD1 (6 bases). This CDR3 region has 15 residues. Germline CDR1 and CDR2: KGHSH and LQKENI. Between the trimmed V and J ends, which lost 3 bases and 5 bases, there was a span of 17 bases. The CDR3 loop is CASSPEDTGLHEQYF. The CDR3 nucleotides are TGTGCCAGCTCACCGGAGGATACAGGGTTGCACGAGCAGTACTTC.

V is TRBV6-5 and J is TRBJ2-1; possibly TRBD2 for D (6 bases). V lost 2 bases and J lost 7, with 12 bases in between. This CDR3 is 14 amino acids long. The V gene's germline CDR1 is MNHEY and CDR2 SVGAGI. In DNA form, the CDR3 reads TGTGCCAGCAGTTACGGAGGAGGGAGGAATGAGCAGTTCTTC. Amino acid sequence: CASSYGGGRNEQFF.

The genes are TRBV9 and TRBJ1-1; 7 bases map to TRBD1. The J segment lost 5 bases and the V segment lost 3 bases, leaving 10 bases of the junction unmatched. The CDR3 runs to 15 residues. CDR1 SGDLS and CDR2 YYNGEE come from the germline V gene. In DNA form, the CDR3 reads TGTGCCAGCAGCGGCCGGACAGGAGAGAGGACTGAAGCTTTCTTT. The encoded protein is CASSGRTGERTEAFF. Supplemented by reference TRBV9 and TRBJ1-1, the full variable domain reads DSGVTQTPKHLITATGQRVTLRCSPRSGDLSVYWYQQSLDQGLQFLIQYYNGEERAKGNILERFSAQQFPDLHSELNLSSLELGDSALYFCASSGRTGERTEAFFGQGTRLTVV.

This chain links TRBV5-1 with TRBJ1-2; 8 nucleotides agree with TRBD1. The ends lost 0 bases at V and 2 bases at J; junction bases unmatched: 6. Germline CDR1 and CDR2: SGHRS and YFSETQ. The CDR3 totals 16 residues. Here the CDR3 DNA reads TGCGCCAGCAGCTTGGTGGACCCAGGGGGCAACTATGGCTACACCTTC. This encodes CASSLVDPGGNYGYTF.

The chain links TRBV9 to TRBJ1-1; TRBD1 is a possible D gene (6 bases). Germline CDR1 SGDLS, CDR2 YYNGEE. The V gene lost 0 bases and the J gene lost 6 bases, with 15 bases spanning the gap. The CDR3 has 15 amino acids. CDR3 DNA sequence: TGTGCCAGCAGCGTAGGAACAGGGAGGATCCCTGAAGCTTTCTTT. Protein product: CASSVGTGRIPEAFF.

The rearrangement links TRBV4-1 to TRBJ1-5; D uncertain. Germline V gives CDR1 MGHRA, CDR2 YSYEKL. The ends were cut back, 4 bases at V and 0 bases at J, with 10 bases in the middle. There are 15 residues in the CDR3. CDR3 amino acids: CASSRVEGSNQPQHF. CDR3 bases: TGCGCCAGCAGCCGGGTTGAGGGTAGCAATCAGCCCCAGCATTTT.

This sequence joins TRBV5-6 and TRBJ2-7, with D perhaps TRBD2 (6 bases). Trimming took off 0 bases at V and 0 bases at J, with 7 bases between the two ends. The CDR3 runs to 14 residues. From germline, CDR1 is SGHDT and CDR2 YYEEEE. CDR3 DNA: TGTGCCAGCAGCTTGGGACTAGGCTCCTACGAGCAGTACTTC. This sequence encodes CASSLGLGSYEQYF.

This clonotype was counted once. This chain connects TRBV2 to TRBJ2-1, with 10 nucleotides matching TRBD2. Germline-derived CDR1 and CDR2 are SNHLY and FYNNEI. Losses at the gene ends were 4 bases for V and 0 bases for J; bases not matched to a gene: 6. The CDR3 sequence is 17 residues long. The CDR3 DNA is TGTGCCAGCAGTGGACGAACTAGCGGGAACTCCTACAATGAGCAGTTCTTC. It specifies CASSGRTSGNSYNEQFF.

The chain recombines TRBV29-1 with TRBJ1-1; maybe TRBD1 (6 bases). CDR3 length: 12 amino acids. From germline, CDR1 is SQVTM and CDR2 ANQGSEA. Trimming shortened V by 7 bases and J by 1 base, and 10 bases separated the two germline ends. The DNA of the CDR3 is TGCAGCGCCCCGACAGGGAACACTGAAGCTTTCTTT. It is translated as CSAPTGNTEAFF. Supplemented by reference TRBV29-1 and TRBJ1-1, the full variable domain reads SAVISQKPSRDICQRGTSLTIQCQVDSQVTMMFWYRQQPGQSLTLIATANQGSEATYESGFVIDKFPISRPNLTFSTLTVSNMSPEDSSIYLCSAPTGNTEAFFGQGTRLTVV.

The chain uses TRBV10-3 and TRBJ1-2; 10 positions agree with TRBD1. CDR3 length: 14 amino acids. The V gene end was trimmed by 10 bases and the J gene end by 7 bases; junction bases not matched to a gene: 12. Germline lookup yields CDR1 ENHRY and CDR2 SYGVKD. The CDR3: CAKWTGGDIFGYTF. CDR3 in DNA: TGTGCCAAATGGACAGGGGGAGACATTTTTGGCTACACCTTC.

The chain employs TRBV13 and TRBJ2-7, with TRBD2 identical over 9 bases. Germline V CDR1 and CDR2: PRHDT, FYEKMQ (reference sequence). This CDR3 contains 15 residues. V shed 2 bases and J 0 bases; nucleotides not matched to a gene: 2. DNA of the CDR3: TGTGCCAGCAGCTTACCTAGCGGGGACTCCTACGAGCAGTACTTC. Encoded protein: CASSLPSGDSYEQYF.

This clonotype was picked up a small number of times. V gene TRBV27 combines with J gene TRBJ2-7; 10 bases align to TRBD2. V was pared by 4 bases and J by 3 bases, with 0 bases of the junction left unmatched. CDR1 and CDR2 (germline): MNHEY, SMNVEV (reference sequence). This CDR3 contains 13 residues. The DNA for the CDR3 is TGTGCCAGCAGTTCTAGCGGGAGCTACGAGCAGTACTTC. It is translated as CASSSSGSYEQYF.

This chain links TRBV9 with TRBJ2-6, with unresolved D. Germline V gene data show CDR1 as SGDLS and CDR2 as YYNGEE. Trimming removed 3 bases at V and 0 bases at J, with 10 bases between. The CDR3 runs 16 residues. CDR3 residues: CASSDPMSSGANVLTF. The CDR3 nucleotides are TGTGCCAGCAGCGACCCGATGAGCTCTGGGGCCAACGTCCTGACTTTC.

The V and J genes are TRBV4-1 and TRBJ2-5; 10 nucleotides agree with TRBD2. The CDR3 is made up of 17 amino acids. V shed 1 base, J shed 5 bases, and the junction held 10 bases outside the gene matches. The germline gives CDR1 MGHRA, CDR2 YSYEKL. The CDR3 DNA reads TGCGCCAGCAGCCAAGGAGCGGGAGGGCTGTTTGACGAGACCCAGTACTTC. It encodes CASSQGAGGLFDETQYF.

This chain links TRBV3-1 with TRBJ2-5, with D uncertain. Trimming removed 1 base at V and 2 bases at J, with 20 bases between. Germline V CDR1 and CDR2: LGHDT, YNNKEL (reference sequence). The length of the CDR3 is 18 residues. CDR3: CASSQVVSGTADQETQYF. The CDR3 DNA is TGTGCCAGCAGCCAAGTTGTATCTGGTACAGCTGATCAAGAGACCCAGTACTTC.

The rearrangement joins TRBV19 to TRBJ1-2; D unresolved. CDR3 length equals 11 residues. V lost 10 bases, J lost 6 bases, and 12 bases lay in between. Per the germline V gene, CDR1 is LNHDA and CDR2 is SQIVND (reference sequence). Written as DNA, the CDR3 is TGTGCCATTGACGAGAGTCATGGCTACACCTTC. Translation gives CAIDESHGYTF. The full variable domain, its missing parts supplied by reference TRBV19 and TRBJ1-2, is DGGITQSPKYLFRKEGQNVTLSCEQNLNHDAMYWYRQDPGQGLRLIYYSQIVNDFQKGDIAEGYSVSREKKESFPLTVTSAQKNPTAFYLCAIDESHGYTFGSGTRLTVV.

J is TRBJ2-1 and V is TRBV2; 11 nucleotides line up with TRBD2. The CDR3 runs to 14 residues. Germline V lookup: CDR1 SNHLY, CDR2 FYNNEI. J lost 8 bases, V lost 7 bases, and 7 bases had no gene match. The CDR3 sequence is CASIKTSGTDEQFF. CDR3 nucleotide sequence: TGTGCCAGCATTAAGACTAGCGGGACCGATGAGCAGTTCTTC.

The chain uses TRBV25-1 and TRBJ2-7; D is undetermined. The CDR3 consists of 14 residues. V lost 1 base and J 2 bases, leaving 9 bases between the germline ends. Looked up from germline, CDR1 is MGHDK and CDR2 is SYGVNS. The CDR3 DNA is TGTGCCAGCAGTGAATTGTTGGGCCCCTACGAGCAGTACTTC. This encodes CASSELLGPYEQYF.

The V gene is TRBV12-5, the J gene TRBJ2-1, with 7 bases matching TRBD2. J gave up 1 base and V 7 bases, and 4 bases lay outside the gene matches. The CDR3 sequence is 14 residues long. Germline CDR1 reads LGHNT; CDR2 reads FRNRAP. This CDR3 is CASVAGVSYNEQFF. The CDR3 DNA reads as TGTGCTAGTGTGGCGGGAGTGTCCTACAATGAGCAGTTCTTC.